The 29 T cell receptor beta chains given below trace back to one sample, sequenced in a study of identical twins' blood T cells. TCRdb redid the calling of the 5' RACE reads with MiXCR, one entry per CDR3 protein. The sample carries a few hundred thousand distinct CDR3 sequences, around 30% recorded once. The sample consisted of PBMCs. These receptor sequences come from a woman aged 18 to 49 in good health.

The genes are TRBV9 and TRBJ1-4, with unresolved D. The ends were cut back, 3 bases at V and 4 bases at J, with 10 bases in the middle. The CDR3 has 14 residues. CDR1 is SGDLS and CDR2 is YYNGEE in the germline V gene. CDR3 sequence (DNA): TGTGCCAGCAGCGCGACGGGAGTTAATGAAAAACTGTTTTTT. Its translation is CASSATGVNEKLFF.

The chain carries TRBV20-1 and TRBJ2-7, with 14 bases that match TRBD2. Germline V gene sequence: CDR1 DFQATT, CDR2 SNEGSKA (reference sequence). The trim removed 6 bases at V and 6 bases at J, leaving 4 bases unmatched. This CDR3 comprises 13 residues. The CDR3 is CSASGLAGAEQYF. CDR3 coding DNA: TGCAGTGCCTCGGGACTAGCGGGAGCCGAGCAGTACTTC.

This clonotype was detected many times. The chain carries TRBV29-1 and TRBJ1-5, with 7 bases matching TRBD1. The CDR3 contains 16 residues. Germline V gene lookup returns CDR1 SQVTM and CDR2 ANQGSEA. The junction had 15 bases not matched to a gene; V was cut back by 5 bases and J by 5 bases. Written as DNA, the CDR3 is TGCAGCGTTACCTTATCAGCCGGGACAGCATATCAGCCCCAGCATTTT. Amino acid sequence: CSVTLSAGTAYQPQHF.

With regard to this clonotype: A junction end diverges from the germline sequence, so it may reflect a read error. The rearrangement links TRBV5-1 to TRBJ1-3; D gene ambiguous. Germline CDR1 is SGHRS and CDR2 is YFSETQ. The CDR3 covers 17 residues. The CDR3 loop reads CASSLFERALSGNAIYF. In DNA form, the CDR3 reads TGCGCCAGCAGCCTCTTCGAGAGGGCTCTCTCTGGAAACGCCATATATTTT.

In nucleotides, the CDR3 is TGTGCCACCAGTGATCCTTCGGACAGCACAGATACGCAGTATTTT. Translated: CATSDPSDSTDTQYF. This chain links TRBV24-1 with TRBJ2-3; D is uncertain. Per the germline V gene, CDR1 is KGHDR and CDR2 is SFDVKD. This CDR3 has 15 residues. The germline V and J ends were trimmed by 3 bases and 0 bases, with 9 bases remaining between them.

J is TRBJ1-2 and V is TRBV20-1; 8 bases are shared with TRBD1. This CDR3 spans 12 amino acids. Germline values: CDR1 DFQATT, CDR2 SNEGSKA (reference sequence). Germline trimming cut 6 bases from V and 4 bases from J; bases unmatched to any gene: 4. CDR3 coding DNA: TGCAGTGCACGGACAGGGATCTATGGCTACACCTTC. Its translation is CSARTGIYGYTF.

Details on this clonotype: One end of the junction varies from germline; a read error may be responsible. This chain connects TRBV11-2 to TRBJ2-2; 10 bases agree with TRBD1. This CDR3 comprises 14 residues. Germline lookup yields CDR1 SGHAT and CDR2 FQNNGV. This CDR3 reads CASADRGDTGELFF. The CDR3, as DNA: TGTGCCAGCGCGGACAGGGGGGACACTGGGGAGCTGTTTTTT.

This clonotype was counted many times. This chain links TRBV6-5 with TRBJ1-1, with D possibly TRBD1 on 6 matching bases. The V end was cut by 6 bases, the J end by 11 bases, with 22 bases between. CDR1 MNHEY and CDR2 SVGAGI come from the germline V gene. This CDR3 has 14 amino acids. CDR3 amino acids: CASSRTTGILEAFF. For the CDR3, the DNA is TGTGCCAGCAGCAGAACCACAGGGATCCTCGAGGCTTTCTTT.

The chain is built from TRBV11-2 and TRBJ1-1; no definite D call. The CDR3 is made up of 11 amino acids. Germline V lookup: CDR1 SGHAT, CDR2 FQNNGV. Trimming pared 10 bases from V and 0 bases from J, leaving 6 bases between. The CDR3 bases are TGTGCCACGATACTGAACACTGAAGCTTTCTTT. Protein sequence: CATILNTEAFF. Filled out from reference TRBV11-2 and TRBJ1-1, the complete variable domain reads EAGVAQSPRYKIIEKRQSVAFWCNPISGHATLYWYQQILGQGPKLLIQFQNNGVVDDSQLPKDRFSAERLKGVDSTLKIQPAKLEDSAVYLCATILNTEAFFGQGTRLTVV.

This clonotype has at least ten counts. The final CDR3 position lacks the conserved phenylalanine or tryptophan, pointing to a likely read error. Because the CDR3's place on the DNA is in doubt, the DNA is left out and the CDR3 is given as listed by TCRdb. CDR3 in amino acids: CSVEETEI. This chain uses TRBV29-1 with TRBJ2-3. Germline-derived CDR1 and CDR2 are SQVTM and ANQGSEA. Counting both end residues, the CDR3 totals 8 amino acids.

This clonotype was detected only a few times. The chain uses TRBV29-1 and TRBJ2-7; D is undetermined. CDR3 length: 13 amino acids. Germline CDR1 SQVTM, CDR2 ANQGSEA. The ends were cut back, 7 bases at V and 2 bases at J, with 15 bases in the middle. CDR3: CSARVSWTYEQYF. CDR3 DNA: TGCAGCGCTAGGGTTTCCTGGACCTACGAGCAGTACTTC.

This clonotype has just a few counts. The genes are TRBV4-1 and TRBJ2-1; 8 positions match TRBD1. The CDR3 has 14 residues. Germline V gene sequence: CDR1 MGHRA, CDR2 YSYEKL. Losses at the gene ends were 2 bases for V and 8 bases for J; bases not matched to a gene: 5. The chain's CDR3 is CASSQRGQVDEQFF. CDR3 nucleotides: TGCGCCAGCAGCCAAAGGGGACAGGTCGATGAGCAGTTCTTC.

CDR3: CASSPNGRYKYNEQFF. The CDR3 DNA reads as TGTGCCAGCAGCCCCAATGGTCGGTACAAATACAATGAGCAGTTCTTC. The V call is TRBV3-2, the J call TRBJ2-1. TRBV3-2 is an annotated pseudogene. There are 16 residues in the CDR3.

Worth noting for this clonotype: This could be a read error, since a much larger clone is one nucleotide away. The gene calls are TRBV12-5 and TRBJ2-2; the D gene is possibly TRBD2 (6 bases). This CDR3 has 13 residues. The germline CDR1 and CDR2 sequences are LGHNT and FRNRAP. DNA for the CDR3: TGTGCTAGTGGTTTGTACGGTGGCGGGGAGCTGCTTTTT. This sequence encodes CASGLYGGGELLF.

This sequence joins TRBV20-1 and TRBJ2-4, with 7 bases fitting TRBD2. Losses at the gene ends were 5 bases for V and 5 bases for J; bases not matched to a gene: 9. The CDR3 runs to 14 residues. Looked up from germline, CDR1 is DFQATT and CDR2 is SNEGSKA (reference sequence). CDR3 loop: CSAGGGTGQNIQYF. The CDR3 DNA follows: TGCAGTGCTGGGGGAGGGACGGGGCAAAACATTCAGTACTTC.

This clonotype occurred many times. This sequence joins TRBV20-1 and TRBJ1-1; tentative D call: TRBD1 (5 bases). This CDR3 has 12 residues. Trimming left V 6 bases short and J 8 bases short, with 16 bases between. CDR1 DFQATT and CDR2 SNEGSKA come from the germline V gene (reference sequence). This CDR3 is CSARRAGLEAFF. CDR3 DNA: TGCAGTGCCCGAAGGGCAGGGTTGGAAGCTTTCTTT.

This clonotype was recorded a few times. This chain uses TRBV20-1 with TRBJ1-5; TRBD1 is a possible D gene (5 bases). The CDR3 covers 13 residues. The germline CDR1 and CDR2 sequences are DFQATT and SNEGSKA (reference sequence). Trimming took off 4 bases at V and 3 bases at J, with 10 bases between the two ends. The CDR3 spells CSAIRQPNQPQHF. The CDR3 nucleotides are TGCAGTGCTATCCGACAGCCCAATCAGCCCCAGCATTTT.

V usage is TRBV12-3 or TRBV12-4 and J usage is TRBJ1-5; weak D call: TRBD1 (5 bases). V lost 7 bases to trimming and J lost 7 bases, with 14 bases between them. The CDR3 consists of 13 residues. The CDR3 DNA is TGTGCCAGCACCTGGGGCGGGTACCAGCCCCAGCATTTT. Translating gives CASTWGGYQPQHF.

The rearrangement links TRBV7-6 to TRBJ2-3, with 7 positions matching TRBD1. V dropped 4 bases and J dropped 2; count of bases not matched to a gene: 9. CDR3 length: 16 amino acids. Germline V gene data show CDR1 as SGHVS and CDR2 as FNYEAQ. The CDR3 reads CASSSFSGTVTDTQYF. CDR3 coding DNA: TGTGCCAGCAGCTCCTTCTCCGGGACAGTCACAGATACGCAGTATTTT.

In this sample, this clonotype turned up a few times. The junction does not match germline at one end; this may be a read error. This chain joins TRBV3-1 and TRBJ1-2; D gene ambiguous. The CDR3 covers 12 residues. Germline CDR1 reads LGHDT; CDR2 reads YNNKEL (reference sequence). DNA of the CDR3: TGTGCCAGCAGCCAAGGTAACGATGGCTACACCTTC. Amino acids: CASSQGNDGYTF.

The CDR3 DNA follows: TGTGCCATCAGTGAGGGAACGGGGGTATCCTACGAGCAGTACTTC. Its protein product is CAISEGTGVSYEQYF. This sequence joins TRBV10-3 and TRBJ2-7; maybe TRBD2 (6 bases). Germline V gene data show CDR1 as ENHRY and CDR2 as SYGVKD. The CDR3 runs 15 residues. V was shortened by 2 bases and J by 1 base, with 12 bases between the two germline ends.

As to this clonotype: This may arise from a read error, as a much more abundant clone is one base away. This chain connects TRBV20-1 to TRBJ2-1; D may be TRBD1 or TRBD2 (5 bases each). The V gene's germline CDR1 is DFQATT and CDR2 SNEGSKA (reference sequence). The V end was cut by 6 bases, the J end by 6 bases, with 18 bases between. CDR3 length: 14 residues. Here the CDR3 DNA reads TGCAGTGCAATGGGACGTAACCTCTGCAATGAGCAGTTCTTC. Residues: CSAMGRNLCNEQFF.

The chain employs TRBV3-1 and TRBJ2-1, with D unclear. Germline V gives CDR1 LGHDT, CDR2 YNNKEL (reference sequence). The ends were cut back, 6 bases at V and 8 bases at J, with 8 bases in the middle. This CDR3 has 11 residues. CDR3 sequence: CASRLYDEQFF. The CDR3 bases are TGTGCCAGCAGACTATACGATGAGCAGTTCTTC.

This clonotype was picked up a small number of times. The chain recombines TRBV29-1 with TRBJ1-1; a weak D match, TRBD1 (6 bases). The CDR3 sequence is 14 residues long. V was clipped by 6 bases and J by 1 base, with 15 bases between them. Germline V gene data show CDR1 as SQVTM and CDR2 as ANQGSEA. The chain's CDR3 is CSVRRDNRNTEAFF. The CDR3 nucleotides read TGCAGCGTCCGACGGGACAACAGGAACACTGAAGCTTTCTTT.

The V call is TRBV20-1, the J call TRBJ1-4; D uncertain. Germline CDR1 DFQATT, CDR2 SNEGSKA (reference sequence). V lost 1 base to trimming and J lost 11 bases, with 8 bases between them. CDR3 length equals 11 residues. For the CDR3, the DNA is TGCAGTGCTAGAGTCCCGGATAAACTGTTTTTT. Protein: CSARVPDKLFF.

The chain combines TRBV7-9 with TRBJ1-1; D is perhaps TRBD1 (6 bases). The germline V and J ends were trimmed by 5 bases and 5 bases, with 18 bases remaining between them. The CDR3 has 15 amino acids. The germline V gene has CDR1 SEHNR and CDR2 FQNEAQ (reference sequence). The CDR3 DNA sequence: TGTGCCAGCAGCCAAAACGGACAGCCGAGGACTGAAGCTTTCTTT. It yields the protein CASSQNGQPRTEAFF.

This clonotype has ten or more counts. The chain joins TRBV7-9 to TRBJ1-4; D not resolved. This CDR3 region has 15 residues. Germline V gene sequence: CDR1 SEHNR, CDR2 FQNEAQ (reference sequence). Trimming left V 1 base short and J 8 bases short, with 14 bases between. The CDR3 here is CASSLGSLEEEKLFF. The CDR3 nucleotides read TGTGCCAGCAGCTTAGGCAGCCTGGAAGAGGAAAAACTGTTTTTT. Filled out from reference TRBV7-9 and TRBJ1-4, the complete variable domain reads DTGVSQNPRHKITKRGQNVTFRCDPISEHNRLYWYRQTLGQGPEFLTYFQNEAQLEKSRLLSDRFSAERPKGSFSTLEIQRTEQGDSAMYLCASSLGSLEEEKLFFGSGTQLSVL.

This clonotype turned up a few times. The chain is built from TRBV27 and TRBJ1-5; the D is unclear. Trimming took 6 bases from V and 0 from J, leaving 12 bases between them. Germline V gives CDR1 MNHEY, CDR2 SMNVEV (reference sequence). CDR3 length equals 15 residues. Here the CDR3 DNA reads TGTGCCAGCAGGCTTACGGGTTATAGCAATCAGCCCCAGCATTTT. Translation gives CASRLTGYSNQPQHF.

This clonotype was detected a few times. This sequence joins TRBV5-1 and TRBJ1-5; 7 bases match TRBD1. This CDR3 is built from 15 residues. The J segment lost 4 bases and the V segment lost 0 bases, leaving 4 bases of the junction unmatched. From germline, CDR1 is SGHRS and CDR2 YFSETQ. The CDR3 loop reads CASSLEGTVNQPQHF. The DNA for the CDR3 is TGCGCCAGCAGCTTGGAGGGGACAGTGAATCAGCCCCAGCATTTT.